This record concerns one T cell receptor beta chain sequence. The antigen remains undetermined. The data were taken from a study of long-term antiretroviral therapy in people with HIV. Study results and caveats: Across all time points, the repertoire was dominated by clones that expanded before ART.

No donor had fewer than one pre-ART PBMC sample or fewer than two post-ART PBMC samples. CDR3 length: 14 amino acids. Trimming cost V 6 bases and J 3 bases, with 11 bases left between them. Germline loops: CDR1 ENHRY, CDR2 SYGVKD. At the survey level, the v3.0 immunoSEQ assay was run. Repertoires were generated with immunoSEQ multiplex PCR, while TCRdb's copy carries only in-frame clones and drops some. The sample consists of about 13,000 clones, over 65% of them appearing once. This sequence joins TRBV10-3 and TRBJ1-4, with a tentative D call TRBD1 (6 bases). The material sequenced was unsorted PBMCs, taken 1.3 years after starting antiretroviral therapy. This clonotype originated in a woman aged 18 to 35 with HIV. In DNA, the CDR3 is TGTGCCATCAGCCCGACAGGCCCTAATGAAAAACTGTTTTTT. Translated, it gives CAISPTGPNEKLFF.